The rows below give T cell receptor beta chains drawn from one sample of a study of Graves' ophthalmopathy and Graves' hyperthyroidism. One entry per CDR3 protein, called by TCRdb with MiXCR from the multiplex PCR reads. The sample gives about 640,000 distinct CDR3 sequences, about two fifths of which show up once; roughly 3% is in the top ten. Material for sequencing was peripheral blood. Receptors originate from an adult man with Graves' ophthalmopathy. CDR3s include the opening cysteine and the closing phenylalanine or tryptophan. The D gene is left open where the match is weak. Size is omitted from some rows. Given values are once, few, many or a class for expanded clones.

>TRBV12-3/TRBV12-4|TRBD1|TRBJ1-2|many
CASRQQGSYGYTF
TGTGCCAGCAGGCAACAGGGGAGCTATGGCTACACCTTC
>TRBV11-2|TRBD2|TRBJ2-7|many
CASSPGLAFEQYF
TGTGCCAGCAGCCCCGGACTAGCCTTCGAGCAGTACTTC
>TRBV13|NA|TRBJ1-1|few
CASSLVRAGGGGTEAFF
TGTGCCAGCAGCTTAGTCCGGGCCGGCGGGGGTGGCACTGAAGCTTTCTTT
>TRBV24-1|NA|TRBJ2-3|NA
CATSGSSADTDTQYF
TGTGCCACCAGTGGTTCTAGCGCAGACACAGATACGCAGTATTTT
>TRBV7-8|NA|TRBJ2-7|many
CASSPLRGNGEQYF
TGTGCCAGCAGCCCGCTCAGGGGAAACGGCGAGCAGTACTTC
>TRBV11-1|NA|TRBJ2-6|NA
CASSPGRGGSGANVLTF
TGTGCCAGCAGCCCCGGCAGAGGAGGGTCTGGGGCCAACGTCCTGACTTTC
>TRBV3-1|NA|TRBJ1-5|NA
CASSQGVETRRPQHF
TGTGCCAGCAGCCAAGGAGTTGAGACCCGTCGGCCCCAGCATTTT
>TRBV7-9|NA|TRBJ1-3|NA
CASSPRVLAGNTIYF
TGCGCCAGCAGCCCCAGGGTCTTAGCTGGAAACACCATATATTTT
>TRBV6-1|NA|TRBJ2-2|many
CASSPQGPGELFF
TGTGCCAGCAGTCCGCAGGGGCCCGGGGAGCTGTTTTTT
>TRBV18|NA|TRBJ1-1|NA
CASSSMGNTEAFF
TGTGCCAGCTCATCAATGGGAAACACTGAAGCTTTCTTT
>TRBV10-3|TRBD1|TRBJ1-1|NA
CASSEQGLPTEAFF
TGTGCCAGCAGCGAACAGGGGCTACCCACTGAAGCTTTCTTT
>TRBV12-3/TRBV12-4|NA|TRBJ1-2|few
CASSSREGLGGYTF
TGTGCCAGCAGCTCCCGGGAGGGGCTCGGCGGCTACACCTTC
>TRBV4-3|TRBD2|TRBJ2-5|few
CASSQGPSGGTQETQYF
TGCGCCAGCAGCCAAGGTCCTAGCGGGGGGACCCAAGAGACCCAGTACTTC
>TRBV9|NA|TRBJ1-1|many
CASSAAMNTEAFF
TGTGCCAGCAGCGCAGCAATGAACACTGAAGCTTTCTTT
>TRBV7-9|NA|TRBJ2-2|NA
CASSLEGGQRHTGELFF
TGTGCCAGCAGCTTAGAAGGCGGGCAGAGACACACCGGGGAGCTGTTTTTT
>TRBV6-2/TRBV6-3|TRBD1|TRBJ1-2|many
CASTDRVRYGYTF
TGTGCCAGCACCGACAGGGTTCGATATGGCTACACCTTC
>TRBV10-3|NA|TRBJ2-7|NA
CAISGDGWDEQYF
TGTGCCATCAGTGGGGACGGATGGGACGAGCAGTACTTC
>TRBV7-9|TRBD2|TRBJ2-2|many
CASSTSVPDTGELFF
TGTGCCAGCAGCACTAGCGTACCCGACACCGGGGAGCTGTTTTTT
>TRBV12-3/TRBV12-4|TRBD1|TRBJ2-5|many
CASSLSMDRDPPGTQYF
TGTGCCAGCAGTTTATCAATGGACAGGGATCCTCCGGGGACCCAGTACTTC
>TRBV19|NA|TRBJ1-2|many
CASSIETVNYGYTF
TGTGCCAGTAGTATAGAAACAGTAAACTATGGCTACACCTTC
>TRBV11-3|TRBD1|TRBJ1-1|few
CASSPGTGRGQNTEAFF
TGTGCCAGCAGCCCCGGGACAGGGAGGGGTCAGAACACTGAAGCTTTCTTT
>TRBV10-3|TRBD1|TRBJ1-1|NA
CAAWTGMNTEAFF
TGTGCCGCGTGGACAGGGATGAACACTGAAGCTTTCTTT